This is a list of T cell receptor beta chains from one sample in a study of blood T cells in healthy people across ages. MiXCR was run by TCRdb on the 5' RACE reads, yielding one entry per CDR3 protein. The profile covers approximately 2,000,000 distinct CDR3 sequences, with roughly 43% appearing a single time and roughly 24% taken by the ten largest. Sequencing used blood. The receptors were sampled from a human donor in good health. The conserved cysteine and the conserved F or W are not part of the CDR3 here. Each record gives: V gene, J gene, CDR3 protein.

>TRBV5-1|TRBJ2-7
ASTPGQGAKEQY
>TRBV19|TRBJ2-5
ASSAGVRQETQY
>TRBV28|TRBJ1-2
ASSAIGSYGYT
>TRBV7-9|.
ASSSQGIHEQY
>TRBV29-1|TRBJ2-7
SATGVLPPYEQY
>TRBV20-1|.
SARGAGLGTQY
>TRBV18|.
ASSTTTGVDEQY
>TRBV9|TRBJ2-1
ASSVVPSGEQF
>TRBV5-6|TRBJ2-1
ASSLGVAMKQF
>TRBV7-9|TRBJ1-2
VSSLGRGNYGYT
>TRBV7-9|TRBJ1-2
ARGDPNYGYT
>TRBV6-6|TRBJ1-4
ASRRGEEKLF
>TRBV5-4|TRBJ2-7
ASSSMGQRHEQY
>TRBV21-1|TRBJ2-5
ASSKLGWGDTQETQY
>TRBV7-2|TRBJ1-5
ASSSNLDRGFNQPQH
>TRBV9|TRBJ2-7
ASSVGQGLYEQY
>TRBV7-9|TRBJ2-5
ASTTGGQETQY
>TRBV28|TRBJ2-4
ASRSDRTGIAKNIQY
>TRBV6-5|TRBJ1-2
AGSLTRRDYGYT
>TRBV12-3/TRBV12-4|TRBJ1-1
ASSLVVRDRVGDEAF
>TRBV27|TRBJ2-6
ASRREGSGANVLT
>TRBV7-2|TRBJ2-3
ASSGGTETSTDTQY
>TRBV29-1|TRBJ1-1
STGRLSMNTEAF
>TRBV18|TRBJ2-4
ASSVGLDKNIQY
>TRBV24-1|TRBJ2-7
ATSGPGTGHYEQY
>TRBV30|TRBJ1-2
AWSVIGYGYT